What follows are 19 T cell receptor beta chains derived from one specimen sequenced in a study of OX40 agonist ivuxolimab in advanced cancers. Sequencing used immunoSEQ multiplex PCR; TCRdb keeps in-frame clones, though not all of them. Of about 55,000 clones listed, nearly 90% are singletons. The sample here was CD4+ or CD8+ T cells sorted from blood, taken in a trial of the OX40 agonist ivuxolimab. All receptors come from an adult with an advanced solid tumor such as melanoma, head and neck, liver or kidney cancer.

This sequence joins TRBV7-3 and TRBJ2-1; D ambiguous. The CDR3 is 12 amino acids. The germline CDR1 and CDR2 sequences are SGHTA and FQGTGA. The V and J ends lost 6 bases and 7 bases respectively, with 10 bases between them. CDR3 protein: CASRERINEQFF. The DNA for the CDR3 is TGTGCCAGCAGGGAGCGTATAAATGAGCAGTTCTTC.

The gene calls are TRBV7-9 and TRBJ2-7, with D tentatively TRBD1 or TRBD2 (6 bases each). Trimming took 1 base from V and 2 from J, leaving 9 bases between them. Germline V lookup: CDR1 SEHNR, CDR2 FQNEAQ (reference sequence). The CDR3 extends over 14 amino acids. This CDR3 is CASSLGGGPYEQYV. In nucleotides, the CDR3 is TGTGCCAGCAGCTTAGGTGGGGGGCCCTACGAGCAGTACGTC.

The chain carries TRBV10-3 and TRBJ1-6; 7 bases are shared with TRBD1. V gave up 0 bases and J gave up 5 bases; unmatched junction bases: 4. The CDR3 runs to 16 residues. Germline loops: CDR1 ENHRY, CDR2 SYGVKD. The CDR3 region is CAISESEGAHNSPLHF. DNA of the CDR3: TGTGCCATCAGTGAGTCTGAGGGGGCGCATAATTCACCCCTCCACTTT.

The CDR3 here is CASSGGQASNEYEQYF. The DNA for the CDR3 is TGTGCCAGCAGTGGGGGACAGGCATCAAACGAATACGAGCAGTACTTC. The rearrangement joins TRBV2 to TRBJ2-7, with 8 nucleotides matching TRBD1. From germline, CDR1 is SNHLY and CDR2 FYNNEI. With 4 bases clipped from V and 4 bases from J, the junction kept 12 bases outside the gene matches. CDR3 length: 16 amino acids.

The rearrangement uses TRBV4-1 and TRBJ1-3, with D unclear. The germline V gene has CDR1 MGHRA and CDR2 YSYEKL. There are 17 residues in the CDR3. Trimming shortened V by 4 bases and J by 0 bases, and 16 bases separated the two germline ends. CDR3 DNA sequence: TGCGCCAGCAGCCTCCAGTTGGACGTCCGCTCTGGAAACACCATATATTTT. This encodes CASSLQLDVRSGNTIYF.

The CDR3 here is CASSTTSGSPHEQFF. Written as DNA, the CDR3 is TGTGCCAGTAGTACAACTAGCGGGAGTCCCCATGAGCAGTTCTTC. The V call is TRBV19, the J call TRBJ2-1; TRBD2 aligns across 11 bases. The CDR3 is 15 amino acids. Looked up from germline, CDR1 is LNHDA and CDR2 is SQIVND (reference sequence). The junction had 7 bases not matched to a gene; V was cut back by 4 bases and J by 8 bases.

The rearrangement uses TRBV5-1 and TRBJ1-5, with a possible D match to TRBD1 (5 bases). The germline V gene has CDR1 SGHRS and CDR2 YFSETQ. The CDR3 loop spans 14 amino acids. V was pared by 5 bases and J by 0 bases, with 9 bases between. The CDR3 sequence: CASRPDSSNQPQHF. CDR3 nucleotide sequence: TGCGCCAGCAGACCCGACAGTAGCAATCAGCCCCAGCATTTT.

The chain recombines TRBV4-3 with TRBJ2-3, with D unresolved. CDR1 is LGHNA, CDR2 YSLEER, per germline. CDR3 length equals 13 residues. The V end lost 0 bases, the J end lost 4 bases, and 5 bases lay between the germline ends. The CDR3 DNA follows: TGCGCCAGCAGCCAAGACTCAGCAGATACGCAGTATTTT. Its translation is CASSQDSADTQYF.

The chain recombines TRBV4-1 with TRBJ1-4, with 7 bases lining up with TRBD1. In germline, CDR1 is MGHRA, CDR2 YSYEKL. J gave up 2 bases and V 3 bases, and 0 bases lay outside the gene matches. The CDR3 is 14 residues long. CDR3 in amino acids: CASSHRGTNEKLFF. CDR3 sequence (DNA): TGCGCCAGCAGCCACAGGGGGACTAATGAAAAACTGTTTTTT.

This rearrangement joins TRBV7-2 to TRBJ2-7; D perhaps matches TRBD1 (5 bases). Deletions cut 1 base from V and 7 bases from J, with 23 bases between. The germline gives CDR1 SGHTA, CDR2 FQGNSA. The CDR3 spans 17 residues. The CDR3 DNA sequence: TGTGCCAGCAGCTTAGAACTTCTCTCGACAGCCCCCCGGGAGCAGTACTTC. Translating gives CASSLELLSTAPREQYF. Full variable domain (outside the CDR3, taken from reference TRBV7-2 and TRBJ2-7): GAGVSQSPSNKVTEKGKDVELRCDPISGHTALYWYRQSLGQGLEFLIYFQGNSAPDKSGLPSDRFSAERTGGSVSTLTIQRTQQEDSAVYLCASSLELLSTAPREQYFGPGTRLTVT.

The table lists this clone with a few counts. The chain recombines TRBV27 with TRBJ1-4; tentative D call: TRBD1 (6 bases). Germline assignment: CDR1 MNHEY and CDR2 SMNVEV (reference sequence). V dropped 6 bases and J dropped 3 bases, with 17 bases sitting between them. The length of the CDR3 is 16 residues. The CDR3 spells CASSLDRRSSNEKLFF. In DNA, the CDR3 is TGTGCCAGCAGCCTCGACAGGAGAAGCTCTAATGAAAAACTGTTTTTT.

The chain carries TRBV2 and TRBJ2-7; 7 bases are a match to TRBD2. Germline V gene lookup returns CDR1 SNHLY and CDR2 FYNNEI. J was trimmed by 2 bases and V by 7 bases; bases with no gene match: 5. CDR3 length: 13 residues. CDR3 region: CASMREGPYEQYF. The CDR3 DNA reads as TGTGCCAGCATGAGGGAGGGCCCCTACGAGCAGTACTTC.

The chain joins TRBV14 to TRBJ2-1; a possible D gene is TRBD2 (6 bases). Trimming took off 1 base at V and 8 bases at J, with 15 bases between the two ends. Germline V gene lookup returns CDR1 SGHDN and CDR2 FVKESK. The CDR3 is made up of 15 amino acids. In DNA, the CDR3 is TGTGCCAGCAGCCAAGCGACGGGAGTGGGCTATGAGCAGTTCTTC. Translation: CASSQATGVGYEQFF. The full variable domain, its missing parts supplied by reference TRBV14 and TRBJ2-1, is EAGVTQFPSHSVIEKGQTVTLRCDPISGHDNLYWYRRVMGKEIKFLLHFVKESKQDESGMPNNRFLAERTGGTYSTLKVQPAELEDSGVYFCASSQATGVGYEQFFGPGTRLTVL.

The CDR3 coding sequence is TGCAGCGTTGACGCGGGAAGATACAATGAGCAGTTCTTC. Its translation is CSVDAGRYNEQFF. This chain uses TRBV29-1 with TRBJ2-1, with D perhaps TRBD2 (6 bases). Germline CDR1 reads SQVTM; CDR2 reads ANQGSEA. CDR3 length: 13 residues. Trimming stripped 3 bases from V and 4 bases from J, with 10 bases between.

This clone was detected a few times. The chain employs TRBV19 and TRBJ1-1; tentatively, D is TRBD1 (6 bases). Trimming pared 5 bases from V and 1 base from J, leaving 11 bases between. Germline V gene lookup returns CDR1 LNHDA and CDR2 SQIVND (reference sequence). This CDR3 comprises 14 residues. The CDR3 DNA follows: TGTGCCAGTAGTTTCGGCAGGGGGAACACTGAAGCTTTCTTT. It translates to CASSFGRGNTEAFF.

The chain couples TRBV29-1 to TRBJ2-5, with 14 bases aligning to TRBD2. V dropped 5 bases and J dropped 4; count of bases not matched to a gene: 3. CDR3 length: 14 residues. Germline V gene sequence: CDR1 SQVTM, CDR2 ANQGSEA. The CDR3 nucleotides read TGCAGCGTTAACGGACTAGCGGGAGGAGAGACCCAGTACTTC. This translates into CSVNGLAGGETQYF.

V is TRBV2 and J is TRBJ2-7; 7 nucleotides align to TRBD2. Germline CDR1 SNHLY, CDR2 FYNNEI. V lost 4 bases, J lost 0 bases, and 9 bases stayed unmatched. The CDR3 sequence is 16 residues long. CDR3: CASSGPGRELSYEQYF. DNA for the CDR3: TGTGCCAGCAGTGGGCCGGGGCGGGAGCTCTCCTACGAGCAGTACTTC.

J is TRBJ2-2 and V is TRBV28, with TRBD2 matching over 10 bases. The CDR3 is 17 residues long. Germline loops: CDR1 MDHEN, CDR2 SYDVKM. V trimming: 3 bases; J trimming: 6 bases; junction bases outside the gene matches: 10. The CDR3 DNA reads TGTGCCAGCAGTTTGGGGGCTAGCGGGAGCGCGGCCGGGGAGCTGTTTTTT. Its translation: CASSLGASGSAAGELFF.

The chain employs TRBV5-5 and TRBJ2-1, with 7 bases aligning to TRBD1. The V segment lost 4 bases and the J segment 3 bases; nucleotides outside the gene matches: 4. The CDR3 sequence is 14 residues long. Per germline, CDR1 SGHKS and CDR2 YYEKEE (reference sequence). CDR3 in DNA: TGTGCCAGCAGCAGCTGGGACAGCTACAATGAGCAGTTCTTC. Translated, it gives CASSSWDSYNEQFF.